Sequencing of this T cell receptor (beta chain) was carried out in a study of T cells in Graves' hyperthyroidism and ophthalmopathy. Study results and limitations: Also found in blood were most expanded thyroid clonotypes above 0.001.

Amplification yielded TCR beta CDR3 regions, with RNA transcripts as the source. TCR CDR3 underwent first-round RT-PCR with the HTBI primer set. TCRdb passed the multiplex PCR reads through MiXCR, listing each CDR3 protein once. The repertoire includes roughly 160,000 distinct CDR3 sequences, just under 9.5% of them detected once, and 22% sits in the top ten. This clonotype was seen ten or more times. Its antigen is as yet unknown. Uncontrolled infection, other autoimmune disease, pregnancy or lactation led to exclusion. This TCR was sampled from a woman under 30 with Graves' hyperthyroidism that later progressed to Graves' ophthalmopathy. Sequenced: blood.

DNA for the CDR3: TGTGCCAGCAGCTACAATGCGGGGGGTCAGCGGGGATCCAATGAGCAGTTCTTC. Protein sequence: CASSYNAGGQRGSNEQFF. The chain uses TRBV3-1 and TRBJ2-1, with TRBD2 identical over 8 bases. The J segment lost 6 bases and the V segment lost 5 bases, leaving 18 bases of the junction unmatched. Per germline, CDR1 LGHDT and CDR2 YNNKEL (reference sequence). The CDR3 spans 18 residues.